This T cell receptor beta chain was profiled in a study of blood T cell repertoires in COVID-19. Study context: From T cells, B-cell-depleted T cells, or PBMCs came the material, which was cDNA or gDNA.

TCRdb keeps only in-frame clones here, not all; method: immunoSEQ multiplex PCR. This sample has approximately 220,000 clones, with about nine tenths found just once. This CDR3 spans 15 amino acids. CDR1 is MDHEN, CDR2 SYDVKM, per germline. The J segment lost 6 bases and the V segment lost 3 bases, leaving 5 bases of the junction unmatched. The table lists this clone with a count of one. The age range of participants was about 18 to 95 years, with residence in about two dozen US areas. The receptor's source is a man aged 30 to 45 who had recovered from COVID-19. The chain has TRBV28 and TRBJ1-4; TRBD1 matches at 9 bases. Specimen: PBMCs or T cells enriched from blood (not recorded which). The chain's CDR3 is CASSFPTGGDEKLFF. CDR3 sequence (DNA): TGTGCCAGCAGTTTTCCGACAGGGGGGGATGAAAAACTGTTTTTT.